This entry is about one TCR beta chain. The authors generated TCR beta cDNA through 5'RACE template switching with UMIs. With the 5' RACE reads reprocessed, TCRdb shows one record per CDR3 protein and no DNA. The specimen's table records a few hundred thousand distinct CDR3 sequences. The sample belongs to a study of T cells expressing NK-cell markers. This CDR3 is built from 17 residues. The V gene's germline CDR1 is MNHEY and CDR2 SVGAGI. This clonotype originated in a man aged 18-70 years in good health. The chain carries TRBV6-5 and TRBJ2-2; without DNA, the TCRdb call of TRBD1 cannot be checked. Sequences were obtained from blood T cells: a sorted CD56 or NKG2C T cell subset, CD4+ or CD8+ T cells, or bulk PBMC T cells (not recorded which). The CDR3 is CASSSGQGVMNTGELFF.